These 9 T cell receptor beta chains originate from one sample sequenced in a study of blood T cells in healthy people across ages. With a J-beta primer mix and a sample-barcoded 5' primer, a second PCR ran roughly 6 to 12 cycles. TCRdb recomputed calls from the 5' RACE reads with MiXCR, one row per CDR3 protein. The sample has about 760,000 distinct CDR3 sequences, just under 25% seen once. These data also formed part of another study, on T cells of mothers and their children.

Sequenced material: blood. The receptors originated from a boy aged 5 to 17 in good health.

The chain carries TRBV20-1 and TRBJ2-1; D remains ambiguous. The germline V gene has CDR1 DFQATT and CDR2 SNEGSKA (reference sequence). Trimming removed 6 bases from V and 2 bases from J, with 14 bases in between. The CDR3 contains 14 residues. CDR3 amino acids: CSAKSRSTYNEQFF. CDR3 nucleotides: TGCAGTGCCAAAAGCAGGAGCACCTACAATGAGCAGTTCTTC.

The rearrangement uses TRBV21-1 and TRBJ1-2; the D call TRBD1 from the table was never checked on the DNA. TRBV21-1 is recorded as a pseudogene. The CDR3 extends over 16 amino acids. CDR3 nucleotide sequence: TGTGCCAGCAGCATTGTACAGGGGGCCCGTGACTATGGCTACACCTTC. Translation gives CASSIVQGARDYGYTF.

This chain connects TRBV29-1 to TRBJ1-1; the match to TRBD1 covers 8 bases. V dropped 6 bases and J dropped 2; count of bases not matched to a gene: 2. Germline V gene lookup returns CDR1 SQVTM and CDR2 ANQGSEA. The CDR3 contains 12 residues. The DNA of the CDR3 is TGCAGCGTGGACAGGGATAACACTGAAGCTTTCTTT. Protein sequence: CSVDRDNTEAFF.

The chain recombines TRBV4-1 with TRBJ2-1; 10 bases align to TRBD2. Germline loops: CDR1 MGHRA, CDR2 YSYEKL. The V and J ends lost 6 bases and 4 bases, in that order; junction bases with no gene match: 6. The length of the CDR3 is 15 residues. The CDR3 spells CASRETSGPYNEQFF. Written as DNA, the CDR3 is TGCGCCAGCAGAGAGACTAGCGGGCCATACAATGAGCAGTTCTTC.

This clonotype appeared a few times. The rearrangement links TRBV29-1 to TRBJ2-5; 7 nucleotides line up with TRBD1. Germline V gives CDR1 SQVTM, CDR2 ANQGSEA. J lost 3 bases, V lost 8 bases, and 6 bases had no gene match. The CDR3 is 12 amino acids. The CDR3 sequence is CSSTGTEETQYF. In DNA, the CDR3 is TGCAGCTCAACTGGGACAGAAGAGACCCAGTACTTC. Together with reference TRBV29-1 and TRBJ2-5, the CDR3 gives the full variable domain: SAVISQKPSRDICQRGTSLTIQCQVDSQVTMMFWYRQQPGQSLTLIATANQGSEATYESGFVIDKFPISRPNLTFSTLTVSNMSPEDSSIYLCSSTGTEETQYFGPGTRLLVL.

The rearrangement links TRBV5-6 to TRBJ2-7; 7 nucleotides match TRBD1. The V segment lost 0 bases and the J segment 4 bases; nucleotides outside the gene matches: 4. This CDR3 is built from 14 residues. Germline values: CDR1 SGHDT, CDR2 YYEEEE. For the CDR3, the DNA is TGTGCCAGCAGCTTGGGGACAGGATTGTACGAGCAGTACTTC. Encoded protein: CASSLGTGLYEQYF.

This chain uses TRBV12-3 or TRBV12-4 with TRBJ2-3; 7 bases agree with TRBD2. The V and J ends lost 7 bases and 2 bases, in that order; junction bases with no gene match: 9. The CDR3 has 15 residues. The CDR3 loop is CASTQTSAITDTQYF. The DNA for the CDR3 is TGTGCCAGCACCCAAACTAGCGCAATCACAGATACGCAGTATTTT.

The chain recombines TRBV20-1 with TRBJ1-2; D ambiguous. Germline-derived CDR1 and CDR2 are DFQATT and SNEGSKA (reference sequence). V shed 5 bases and J shed 4 bases, with 17 bases lying between them. This CDR3 contains 14 residues. The CDR3 spells CSAQGGTVFYGYTF. For the CDR3, the DNA is TGCAGTGCTCAAGGTGGAACGGTTTTCTATGGCTACACCTTC.

The sample holds a few counts of this clonotype. J is TRBJ1-1 and V is TRBV12-3 or TRBV12-4, with a weak D call TRBD1 (5 bases). V lost 3 bases to trimming and J lost 3 bases, with 11 bases between them. The CDR3 contains 14 residues. The CDR3 bases are TGTGCCAGCAGTTTGGGGACGGCAGACACTGAAGCTTTCTTT. This translates into CASSLGTADTEAFF.